A selection of T cell receptor beta chains follows, all from one sample in a study of blood T cell repertoires in COVID-19. The assay was immunoSEQ multiplex PCR, and TCRdb's table has in-frame clones only and misses some. The table lists about 360,000 clones, approximately 87% of them singletons. Specimen: PBMCs or T cells enriched from blood (not recorded which). The origin of the receptors is a man aged 25-45 years who had recovered from COVID-19. CDR3s include the opening cysteine and the closing phenylalanine or tryptophan.

J gene | V gene | CDR3 length | CDR3 protein
TRBJ1-2 | TRBV7-9 | 15 | CASSLSETRYGGYTF
TRBJ1-2 | TRBV4-1 | 15 | CASSRSQDTFYGYTF
TRBJ1-1 | TRBV9 | 14 | CASSVGPGSTEAFF
TRBJ1-4 | TRBV29-1 | 14 | CSVDFGGTNEKLFF
TRBJ1-4 | TRBV2 | 14 | CASRRTQLGEKLFF
TRBJ2-7 | TRBV20-1 | 14 | CSASLAGGRYEQYF
TRBJ1-1 | TRBV7-8 | 15 | CASSMRTGGITEAFF
TRBJ2-7 | TRBV5-1 | 15 | CASSLGRSLSYEQYF
TRBJ2-5 | TRBV7-9 | 12 | CASSLSREAQYF
TRBJ2-3 | TRBV7-8 | 14 | CASSIFDRRDTQYF
TRBJ2-7 | TRBV13 | 15 | CASSLGGGATYEQYF
TRBJ2-2 | TRBV7-2 | 15 | CASSHRTSGTGELFF
TRBJ1-3 | TRBV5-1 | 15 | CASSLAANSGNTIYF
TRBJ2-7 | TRBV30 | 12 | CAWALAYHEQYF
TRBJ1-1 | TRBV13 | 14 | CASSLRQGNTEAFF
TRBJ2-7 | TRBV11-2 | 14 | CASSFSQGVHEQYF
TRBJ1-2 | TRBV10-1 | 13 | CASSEQANYGYTF
TRBJ1-3 | TRBV30 | 12 | CASGQPGNTIYF
TRBJ2-2 | TRBV25-1 | 16 | CASSDPGRGNDGELFF
TRBJ1-6 | TRBV6-5 | 13 | CASTLGGRSPLHF
TRBJ2-7 | TRBV6-5 | 12 | CASSRQGNEQYF
TRBJ1-2 | TRBV2 | 14 | CASSTGGGNYGYTF
TRBJ1-2 | TRBV7-9 | 13 | CASSMGQLYGYTF
TRBJ1-4 | TRBV2 | 14 | CASSEGAVNEKLFF
TRBJ1-6 | TRBV30 | 16 | CAWRPVRTGYNSPLHF
TRBJ1-2 | TRBV6-5 | 14 | CASSLQGQGNGYTF
TRBJ1-5 | TRBV30 | 17 | CAWSVGVRMGWSQPQHF
TRBJ2-2 | TRBV5-1 | 16 | CASSLDRVSNTGELFF
TRBJ1-2 | TRBV5-1 | 12 | CASRQEGYGYTF
TRBJ1-4 | TRBV19 | 15 | CASSIRTGVMEKLFF
TRBJ1-2 | TRBV7-8 | 13 | CASSSRLGHGYTF
TRBJ2-7 | TRBV2 | 16 | CASSEEASGGAYEQYF
TRBJ1-5 | TRBV7-2 | 13 | CASSLEVPQPQHF
TRBJ2-3 | TRBV10-3 | 16 | CAISESIGTGTDTQYF
TRBJ1-2 | TRBV6-5 | 14 | CASSFGQGPYGYTF
TRBJ1-2 | TRBV15 | 14 | CATSSTGGIYGYTF
TRBJ2-3 | TRBV7-9 | 15 | CASSQGTSVVDTQYF
TRBJ1-2 | TRBV5-4 | 14 | CASSSGTGFYGYTF
TRBJ1-5 | TRBV2 | 16 | CASSSPGTQRNQPQHF
TRBJ1-1 | TRBV5-4 | 15 | CASSLEGQGGTEAFF
TRBJ1-4 | TRBV6-5 | 14 | CASSYRGSNEKLFF
TRBJ2-1 | TRBV5-1 | 17 | CASSPSGGAPQRNEQFF
TRBJ2-7 | TRBV6-5 | 14 | CASSDRGAVYEQYF
TRBJ1-4 | TRBV19 | 15 | CASTSGRGINEKLFF
TRBJ2-7 | TRBV4-2 | 15 | CASSQASGYSYEQYF
TRBJ1-1 | TRBV6-2/TRBV6-3 | 13 | CASSSGRRYEAFF
TRBJ2-3 | TRBV9 | 15 | CASSVVQGAINTQYF
TRBJ1-1 | TRBV30 | 14 | CAWSDWLLNTEAFF
TRBJ1-2 | TRBV6-5 | 12 | CASSYAGVGYTF
TRBJ1-4 | TRBV21-1 | 14 | CASSKAPLREKLFF
TRBJ2-2 | TRBV6-5 | 15 | CASKTSGGNTGELFF
TRBJ2-1 | TRBV5-5 | 17 | CASTFLNAVSSYNEQFF
TRBJ1-2 | TRBV3-1/TRBV3-2 | 13 | CASSPDGRYGYTF
TRBJ1-3 | TRBV2 | 14 | CAGNTGAGGNTIYF